This T cell receptor (beta chain) emerged from a study of shared clonotypes between healthy human individuals. For every subset, genomic DNA was evenly distributed across several immunoSEQ plates. Generated by immunoSEQ multiplex PCR, the TCRdb table keeps only in-frame clones and is missing some. The sample carries hundreds of thousands of clones, roughly 97% recorded once. On this clone: What it binds is unknown.

Overall study findings and caveats: Rarefaction demonstrated incomplete sorted-subset sequencing despite large depth. Non-shared clonotypes had lower generation probabilities than those shared by all four donors.

This clonotype was obtained from a woman aged 30 to 39 in good health. Sample: naive CD4+ T cells sorted from blood. Subset here: CD45RA+ positively selected.

The CDR3 nucleotides read TGTGCCAGCACCCTGAGAGGGATCGGAGAAACTGAAGCTTTCTTT. Protein: CASTLRGIGETEAFF. The chain uses TRBV28 and TRBJ1-1; no firm D call. This CDR3 region has 15 residues. CDR1 and CDR2 (germline): MDHEN, SYDVKM. The V end was cut by 7 bases, the J end by 5 bases, with 20 bases between.